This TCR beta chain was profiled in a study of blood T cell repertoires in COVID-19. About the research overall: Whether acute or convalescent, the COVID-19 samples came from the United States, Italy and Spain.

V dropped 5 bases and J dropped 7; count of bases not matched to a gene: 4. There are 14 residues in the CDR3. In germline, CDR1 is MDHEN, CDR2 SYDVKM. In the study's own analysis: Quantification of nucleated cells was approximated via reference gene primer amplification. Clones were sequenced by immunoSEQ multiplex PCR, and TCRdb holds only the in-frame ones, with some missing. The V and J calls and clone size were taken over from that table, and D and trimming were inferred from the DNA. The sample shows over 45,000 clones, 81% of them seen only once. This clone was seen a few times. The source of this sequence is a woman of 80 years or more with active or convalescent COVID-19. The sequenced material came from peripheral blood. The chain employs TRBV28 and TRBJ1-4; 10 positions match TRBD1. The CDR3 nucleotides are TGTGCCAGCAGTACGGGACAGGGGAGTGAAAAACTGTTTTTT. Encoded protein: CASSTGQGSEKLFF. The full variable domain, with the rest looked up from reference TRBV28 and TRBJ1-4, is DVKVTQSSRYLVKRTGEKVFLECVQDMDHENMFWYRQDPGLGLRLIYFSYDVKMKEKGDIPEGYSVSREKKERFSLILESASTNQTSMYLCASSTGQGSEKLFFGSGTQLSVL.